This passage covers 27 T cell receptor beta chains from one sample sequenced in a study of shared clonotypes between healthy human individuals. In the naive CD8 group, cells lacked CD45RO and were positively selected for CCR7, so terminally differentiated effector memory CD45RA+ cells were left out. The protocol was immunoSEQ multiplex PCR, while the TCRdb copy is restricted to in-frame clones and leaves out a portion. Among roughly 2.1 million clones listed, about 93% were seen once. The source material was naive CD8+ T cells from PBMCs. Receptor source: a man younger than 30 in good health. Some clones in this sample may be carry-over from other donors' samples.

The genes are TRBV19 and TRBJ1-2; a possible D gene is TRBD1 (6 bases). Germline V gene data show CDR1 as LNHDA and CDR2 as SQIVND (reference sequence). The CDR3 has 14 residues. Deletions cut 6 bases from V and 3 bases from J, with 14 bases between. The CDR3 nucleotides are TGTGCCAGTAGGATAAAGGGGGACTACTATGGCTACACCTTC. Its translation is CASRIKGDYYGYTF.

J is TRBJ1-1 and V is TRBV7-9; D remains ambiguous. CDR3 size: 14 residues. The germline CDR1 and CDR2 sequences are SEHNR and FQNEAQ (reference sequence). The V gene lost 7 bases and the J gene lost 7 bases, with 19 bases spanning the gap. The CDR3: CASMKTPSDLEAFF. Here the CDR3 DNA reads TGTGCCAGCATGAAAACGCCCTCGGACCTTGAAGCTTTCTTT.

The CDR3 reads CASSYGTEAGNTIYF. The CDR3 region has the DNA TGTGCCAGCAGTTACGGGACAGAGGCTGGAAACACCATATATTTT. This chain uses TRBV6-6 with TRBJ1-3; 7 nucleotides line up with TRBD1. CDR3 length equals 15 residues. The germline V gene has CDR1 MNHNY and CDR2 SVGAGI (reference sequence). V lost 2 bases to trimming and J lost 2 bases; unmatched junction nucleotides: 3.

As for this clone: The sample carries other DNA sequences with the same CDR3. The J gene is TRBJ2-7, the V gene TRBV9; either TRBD1 or TRBD2 may fit D (5 bases each). The CDR3 has 14 residues. V gave up 1 base and J gave up 7 bases, with 15 bases separating them. The germline CDR1 and CDR2 sequences are SGDLS and YYNGEE. CDR3 coding DNA: TGTGCCAGCAGCGTATCCGGGACCACCGGTGAGCAGTACTTC. It translates to CASSVSGTTGEQYF. Together with reference TRBV9 and TRBJ2-7, the CDR3 gives the full variable domain: DSGVTQTPKHLITATGQRVTLRCSPRSGDLSVYWYQQSLDQGLQFLIQYYNGEERAKGNILERFSAQQFPDLHSELNLSSLELGDSALYFCASSVSGTTGEQYFGPGTRLTVT.

For this clone: This CDR3 is also generated by other DNA sequences in the sample. The chain has TRBV9 and TRBJ2-7; possibly TRBD1 for D (5 bases). This CDR3 has 14 residues. V lost 0 bases to trimming and J lost 3 bases, with 10 bases between them. Per germline, CDR1 SGDLS and CDR2 YYNGEE. CDR3 protein: CASSVGQGLYEQYF. Here the CDR3 DNA reads TGTGCCAGCAGCGTAGGGCAGGGTCTCTACGAGCAGTACTTC.

This chain joins TRBV27 and TRBJ2-3; D may match TRBD1 or TRBD2 (5 bases each). This CDR3 spans 13 amino acids. Germline CDR1 is MNHEY and CDR2 is SMNVEV (reference sequence). V was cut by 6 bases and J by 6 bases, with 13 bases left in between. The CDR3 loop is CASRFPWGDTQYF. DNA of the CDR3: TGTGCCAGCAGATTCCCTTGGGGGGATACGCAGTATTTT.

The chain links TRBV5-1 to TRBJ2-2, with D uncertain. This CDR3 is built from 16 residues. V lost 4 bases to trimming and J lost 5 bases, with 18 bases between them. Per germline, CDR1 SGHRS and CDR2 YFSETQ. The CDR3 sequence: CASSDGRYRPTGELFF. In nucleotides, the CDR3 is TGCGCCAGCAGCGACGGCCGTTACCGACCGACCGGGGAGCTGTTTTTT. Full variable domain (remainder filled in from reference TRBV5-1 and TRBJ2-2): KAGVTQTPRYLIKTRGQQVTLSCSPISGHRSVSWYQQTPGQGLQFLFEYFSETQRNKGNFPGRFSGRQFSNSRSEMNVSTLELGDSALYLCASSDGRYRPTGELFFGEGSRLTVL.

The gene calls are TRBV19 and TRBJ2-1, with a weak D call TRBD2 (5 bases). The ends were cut back, 7 bases at V and 6 bases at J, with 16 bases in the middle. The CDR3 covers 14 residues. Germline V gene sequence: CDR1 LNHDA, CDR2 SQIVND (reference sequence). The CDR3 DNA is TGTGCCAGTAATACCAAGCGGAGAAGCAATGAGCAGTTCTTC. Translation gives CASNTKRRSNEQFF. Together with reference TRBV19 and TRBJ2-1, the CDR3 gives the full variable domain: DGGITQSPKYLFRKEGQNVTLSCEQNLNHDAMYWYRQDPGQGLRLIYYSQIVNDFQKGDIAEGYSVSREKKESFPLTVTSAQKNPTAFYLCASNTKRRSNEQFFGPGTRLTVL.

The chain employs TRBV9 and TRBJ2-7, with D uncertain. The CDR3 sequence is 13 residues long. The V and J ends lost 4 bases and 0 bases respectively, with 8 bases between them. The V gene's germline CDR1 is SGDLS and CDR2 YYNGEE. CDR3 loop: CASSPAISYEQYF. DNA of the CDR3: TGTGCCAGCAGCCCAGCCATCTCCTACGAGCAGTACTTC.

The rearrangement joins TRBV5-1 to TRBJ2-7, with 7 bases matching TRBD2. Germline CDR1 SGHRS, CDR2 YFSETQ. This CDR3 is 13 amino acids long. The junction had 3 bases not matched to a gene; V was cut back by 3 bases and J by 3 bases. CDR3 DNA: TGCGCCAGCAGCTACGGACTAGTCTACGAGCAGTACTTC. It translates to CASSYGLVYEQYF.

The CDR3, as DNA: TGTGCCAGCAGCGCGAGCGGGGCGAGCTCCTACAATGAGCAGTTCTTC. The encoded protein is CASSASGASSYNEQFF. This chain uses TRBV9 with TRBJ2-1; 7 bases fit TRBD2. This CDR3 is 16 amino acids long. The V gene end was trimmed by 3 bases and the J gene end by 0 bases; junction bases not matched to a gene: 6. Germline CDR1 and CDR2: SGDLS and YYNGEE.

The chain employs TRBV9 and TRBJ2-7; the D is unclear. The V end lost 3 bases, the J end lost 2 bases, and 9 bases lay between the germline ends. Germline CDR1 SGDLS, CDR2 YYNGEE. The CDR3 is 13 residues long. The CDR3 region has the DNA TGTGCCAGCAGCGAAAGGCCCACCTACGAGCAGTACTTC. Its translation: CASSERPTYEQYF.

This clone was counted a single time. The chain combines TRBV27 with TRBJ2-7, with D perhaps being TRBD1 or TRBD2 (5 bases each). V was cut by 3 bases and J by 1 base, with 13 bases left in between. From germline, CDR1 is MNHEY and CDR2 SMNVEV (reference sequence). This CDR3 is 15 amino acids long. The CDR3 sequence: CASSFVRGGSYEQYF. The CDR3 nucleotides are TGTGCCAGCAGTTTTGTGAGGGGCGGATCCTACGAGCAGTACTTC.

This chain connects TRBV28 to TRBJ1-1; D is unresolved. This CDR3 is built from 15 residues. V lost 1 base and J 2 bases, leaving 11 bases between the germline ends. Per germline, CDR1 MDHEN and CDR2 SYDVKM. DNA of the CDR3: TGTGCCAGCAGTTTATTTGGACCGACCAACACTGAAGCTTTCTTT. Amino acid sequence: CASSLFGPTNTEAFF.

The chain combines TRBV14 with TRBJ2-4; D may be TRBD1 (6 bases). V lost 1 base and J 6 bases, leaving 7 bases between the germline ends. The CDR3 has 13 residues. The germline CDR1 and CDR2 sequences are SGHDN and FVKESK. DNA for the CDR3: TGTGCCAGCAGCCAAGGCAGGGGAAACATTCAGTACTTC. Protein sequence: CASSQGRGNIQYF.

The rearrangement links TRBV19 to TRBJ2-7, with D tentatively TRBD1 (6 bases). Trimming removed 5 bases at V and 0 bases at J, with 17 bases between. The CDR3 extends over 16 amino acids. CDR1 is LNHDA and CDR2 is SQIVND in the germline V gene (reference sequence). CDR3 nucleotide sequence: TGTGCCAGTAGTGCTCAATCCGGGACAAGCTCCTACGAGCAGTACTTC. Translating it yields CASSAQSGTSSYEQYF.

The V gene is TRBV29-1, the J gene TRBJ2-2; 11 bases match TRBD2. Unmatched junction bases numbered 11, after V lost 4 bases and J lost 1 base. Looked up from germline, CDR1 is SQVTM and CDR2 is ANQGSEA. CDR3 length: 18 amino acids. In DNA, the CDR3 is TGCAGCGTTGGAATAAACGGAGGACTAGCGGGGAACACCGGGGAGCTGTTTTTT. It is translated as CSVGINGGLAGNTGELFF.

The chain carries TRBV27 and TRBJ2-7; D unclear. V lost 0 bases and J lost 3, with 15 bases in between. Germline V gene data show CDR1 as MNHEY and CDR2 as SMNVEV (reference sequence). This CDR3 is built from 16 residues. CDR3 sequence (DNA): TGTGCCAGCAGTTTATCGTTGTCGGTCCCACTCTACGAGCAGTACTTC. This translates into CASSLSLSVPLYEQYF.

The chain uses TRBV19 and TRBJ2-7, with TRBD2 matching 10 bases. The CDR3 is 14 residues long. In germline, CDR1 is LNHDA, CDR2 SQIVND (reference sequence). The ends lost 3 bases at V and 6 bases at J; junction bases unmatched: 5. CDR3 region: CASSMVAGGLEQYF. The CDR3 DNA reads as TGTGCCAGTAGTATGGTAGCGGGAGGCCTCGAGCAGTACTTC. Combining the CDR3 with reference TRBV19 and TRBJ2-7 gives the whole variable domain DGGITQSPKYLFRKEGQNVTLSCEQNLNHDAMYWYRQDPGQGLRLIYYSQIVNDFQKGDIAEGYSVSREKKESFPLTVTSAQKNPTAFYLCASSMVAGGLEQYFGPGTRLTVT.

Comment on this clone: A clone one base away is much larger, so this may be a read error. This sequence joins TRBV5-8 and TRBJ2-1; 8 bases line up with TRBD1. Germline values: CDR1 SGHTS, CDR2 YDEGEE. Trimming took 4 bases from V and 9 from J; bases not matched to a gene: 3. The CDR3 length is 12 residues. The CDR3 coding sequence is TGTGCCAGCAGCCGGACAGGGACTGAGCAGTTCTTC. This gives the protein CASSRTGTEQFF.

The chain joins TRBV15 to TRBJ1-1; no clear D. Germline-derived CDR1 and CDR2 are LNHNV and YYDKDF (reference sequence). The length of the CDR3 is 15 residues. V was cut by 3 bases and J by 1 base, with 12 bases left in between. This CDR3 reads CATSSPARRNTEAFF. In DNA, the CDR3 is TGTGCCACCAGCAGCCCCGCCCGACGGAACACTGAAGCTTTCTTT.

The V call is TRBV19, the J call TRBJ2-7; 10 bases are a match to TRBD1. The CDR3 contains 13 residues. Germline trimming cut 3 bases from V and 6 bases from J; bases unmatched to any gene: 2. Looked up from germline, CDR1 is LNHDA and CDR2 is SQIVND (reference sequence). This chain's CDR3 is CASSMGTGVEQYF. DNA for the CDR3: TGTGCCAGTAGTATGGGGACAGGGGTCGAGCAGTACTTC.

This chain joins TRBV18 and TRBJ2-1, with TRBD2 matching over 12 bases. CDR1 is KGHSH, CDR2 LQKENI, per germline. V was pared by 3 bases and J by 4 bases, with 4 bases of the junction left unmatched. CDR3 length equals 16 residues. This CDR3 is CASSPGTSGPYNEQFF. The CDR3 DNA reads as TGTGCCAGCTCACCCGGGACTAGCGGGCCTTACAATGAGCAGTTCTTC. Drawing the rest from reference TRBV18 and TRBJ2-1, the complete variable domain is NAGVMQNPRHLVRRRGQEARLRCSPMKGHSHVYWYRQLPEEGLKFMVYLQKENIIDESGMPKERFSAEFPKEGPSILRIQQVVRGDSAAYFCASSPGTSGPYNEQFFGPGTRLTVL.

This chain links TRBV19 with TRBJ2-5; D remains ambiguous. The CDR3 spans 13 residues. Germline V gene sequence: CDR1 LNHDA, CDR2 SQIVND (reference sequence). V was cut by 10 bases and J by 1 base, with 13 bases left in between. CDR3 region: CATRGPTQETQYF. CDR3 DNA sequence: TGTGCCACTCGTGGACCGACCCAAGAGACCCAGTACTTC.

This chain uses TRBV25-1 with TRBJ1-1; D remains ambiguous. V was shortened by 5 bases and J by 3 bases, with 16 bases between the two germline ends. CDR3 length: 15 amino acids. Germline V lookup: CDR1 MGHDK, CDR2 SYGVNS. CDR3 bases: TGTGCCAGCAGTATCCGGGGTCCCTTGTACACTGAAGCTTTCTTT. Translation gives CASSIRGPLYTEAFF.

This clone was seen more than once but under ten times. The same CDR3 is also encoded by other DNA sequences in this sample. This chain joins TRBV19 and TRBJ1-1, with 7 positions matching TRBD1. The trim removed 3 bases at V and 1 base at J, leaving 5 bases unmatched. Germline-derived CDR1 and CDR2 are LNHDA and SQIVND (reference sequence). This CDR3 is built from 15 residues. The CDR3 DNA reads TGTGCCAGTAGTATCCCGCGACAGGGGAACACTGAAGCTTTCTTT. Protein product: CASSIPRQGNTEAFF. Variable domain in full (rest from reference TRBV19 and TRBJ1-1): DGGITQSPKYLFRKEGQNVTLSCEQNLNHDAMYWYRQDPGQGLRLIYYSQIVNDFQKGDIAEGYSVSREKKESFPLTVTSAQKNPTAFYLCASSIPRQGNTEAFFGQGTRLTVV.

The rearrangement links TRBV19 to TRBJ2-1, with TRBD2 matching over 13 bases. CDR3 size: 14 residues. The germline V gene encodes CDR1 LNHDA and CDR2 SQIVND (reference sequence). V lost 4 bases, J lost 8 bases, and 2 bases stayed unmatched. The CDR3 coding sequence is TGTGCCAGTAGTACGGGACTAGCGGGATATGAGCAGTTCTTC. Residues: CASSTGLAGYEQFF.